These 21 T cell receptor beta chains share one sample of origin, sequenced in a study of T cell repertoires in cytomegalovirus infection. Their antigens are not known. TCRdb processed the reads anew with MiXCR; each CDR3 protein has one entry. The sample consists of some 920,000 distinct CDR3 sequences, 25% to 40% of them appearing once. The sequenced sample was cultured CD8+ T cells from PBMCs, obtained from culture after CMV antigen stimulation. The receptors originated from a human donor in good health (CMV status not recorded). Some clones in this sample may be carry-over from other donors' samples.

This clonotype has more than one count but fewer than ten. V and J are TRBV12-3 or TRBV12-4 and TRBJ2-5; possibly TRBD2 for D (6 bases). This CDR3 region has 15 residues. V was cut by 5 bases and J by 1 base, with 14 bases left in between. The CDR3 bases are TGTGCCAGCAGTCTACGAAGTAGCGGCCAAGAGACCCAGTACTTC. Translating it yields CASSLRSSGQETQYF.

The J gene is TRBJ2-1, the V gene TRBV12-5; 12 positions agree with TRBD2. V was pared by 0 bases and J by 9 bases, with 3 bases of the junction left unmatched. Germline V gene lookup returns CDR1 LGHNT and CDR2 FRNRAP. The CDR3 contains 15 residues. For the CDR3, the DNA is TGTGCTAGTGGTTTGGTACTAGCGGGGGGTCTTGAGCAGTTCTTC. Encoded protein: CASGLVLAGGLEQFF. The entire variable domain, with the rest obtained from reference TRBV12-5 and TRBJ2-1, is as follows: DARVTQTPRHKVTEMGQEVTMRCQPILGHNTVFWYRQTMMQGLELLAYFRNRAPLDDSGMPKDRFSAEMPDATLATLKIQPSEPRDSAVYFCASGLVLAGGLEQFFGPGTRLTVL.

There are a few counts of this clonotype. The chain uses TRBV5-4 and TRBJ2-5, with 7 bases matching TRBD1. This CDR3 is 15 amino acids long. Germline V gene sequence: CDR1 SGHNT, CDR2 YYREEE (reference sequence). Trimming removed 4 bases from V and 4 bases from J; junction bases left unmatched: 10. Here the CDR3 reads CASSIPRDRGETQYF. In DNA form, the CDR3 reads TGTGCCAGCAGCATCCCCCGGGACAGAGGAGAGACCCAGTACTTC.

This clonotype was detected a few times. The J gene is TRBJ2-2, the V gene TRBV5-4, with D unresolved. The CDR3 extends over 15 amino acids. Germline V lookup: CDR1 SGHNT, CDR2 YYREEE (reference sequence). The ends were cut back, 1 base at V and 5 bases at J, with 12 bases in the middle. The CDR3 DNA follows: TGTGCCAGCAGCTTGAACACACAATTGACCGGGGAGCTGTTTTTT. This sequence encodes CASSLNTQLTGELFF.

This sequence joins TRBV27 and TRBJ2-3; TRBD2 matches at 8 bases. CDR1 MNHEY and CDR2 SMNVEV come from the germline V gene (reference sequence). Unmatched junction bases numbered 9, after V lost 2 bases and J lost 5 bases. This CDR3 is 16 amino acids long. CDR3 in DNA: TGTGCCAGCAGTTTAGTCCGGAGCGGGGGTCAAGATACGCAGTATTTT. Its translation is CASSLVRSGGQDTQYF.

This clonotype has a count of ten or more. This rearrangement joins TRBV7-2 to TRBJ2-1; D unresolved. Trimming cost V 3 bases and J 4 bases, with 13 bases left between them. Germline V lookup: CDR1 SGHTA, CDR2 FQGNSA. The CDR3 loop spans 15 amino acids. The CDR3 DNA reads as TGTGCCAGCAGCTTCGCGTCGGACGCGTACAATGAGCAGTTCTTC. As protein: CASSFASDAYNEQFF.

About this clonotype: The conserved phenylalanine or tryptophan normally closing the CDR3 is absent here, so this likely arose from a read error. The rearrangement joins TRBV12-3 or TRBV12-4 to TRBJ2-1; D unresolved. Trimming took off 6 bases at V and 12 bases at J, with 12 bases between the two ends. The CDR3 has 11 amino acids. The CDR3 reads CASSLELGQFL. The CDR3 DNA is TGTGCCAGCAGCCTAGAGTTAGGGCAGTTCTTG.

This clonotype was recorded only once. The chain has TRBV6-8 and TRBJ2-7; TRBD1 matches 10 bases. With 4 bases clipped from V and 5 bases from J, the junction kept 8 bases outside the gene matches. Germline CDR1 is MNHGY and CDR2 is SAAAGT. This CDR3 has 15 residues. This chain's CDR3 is CASSWLTGGRDEQYF. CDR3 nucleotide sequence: TGTGCCAGCAGTTGGTTGACAGGGGGCAGGGACGAGCAGTACTTC.

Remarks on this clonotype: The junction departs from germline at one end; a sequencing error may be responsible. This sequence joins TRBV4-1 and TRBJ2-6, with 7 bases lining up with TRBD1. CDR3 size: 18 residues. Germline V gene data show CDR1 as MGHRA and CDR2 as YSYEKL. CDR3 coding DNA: TGCGCCAGCAGCCAAGTTGGACAGGCCTTCTCTGGGACCAACGTCCTGACTTTC. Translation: CASSQVGQAFSGTNVLTF.

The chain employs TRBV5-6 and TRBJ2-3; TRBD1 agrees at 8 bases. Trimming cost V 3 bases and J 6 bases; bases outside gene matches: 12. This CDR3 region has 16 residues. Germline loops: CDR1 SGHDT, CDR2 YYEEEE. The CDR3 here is CASSWEVQGEADTQYF. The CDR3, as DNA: TGTGCCAGCAGCTGGGAGGTACAGGGGGAGGCGGATACGCAGTATTTT.

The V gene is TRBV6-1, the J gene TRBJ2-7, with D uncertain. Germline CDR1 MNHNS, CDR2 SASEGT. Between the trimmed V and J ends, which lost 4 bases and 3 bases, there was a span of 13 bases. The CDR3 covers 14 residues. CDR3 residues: CASSVREDRYEQYV. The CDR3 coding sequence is TGTGCCAGCAGTGTGCGCGAGGACCGCTACGAGCAGTACGTC.

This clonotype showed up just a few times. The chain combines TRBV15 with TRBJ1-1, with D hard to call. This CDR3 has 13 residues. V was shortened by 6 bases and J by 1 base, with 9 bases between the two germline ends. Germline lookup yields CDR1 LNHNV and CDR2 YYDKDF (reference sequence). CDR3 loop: CATRGGGNTEAFF. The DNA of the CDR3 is TGTGCCACCAGGGGCGGAGGGAACACTGAAGCTTTCTTT. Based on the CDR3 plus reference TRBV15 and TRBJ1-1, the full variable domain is DAMVIQNPRYQVTQFGKPVTLSCSQTLNHNVMYWYQQKSSQAPKLLFHYYDKDFNNEADTPDNFQSRRPNTSFCFLDIRSPGLGDTAMYLCATRGGGNTEAFFGQGTRLTVV.

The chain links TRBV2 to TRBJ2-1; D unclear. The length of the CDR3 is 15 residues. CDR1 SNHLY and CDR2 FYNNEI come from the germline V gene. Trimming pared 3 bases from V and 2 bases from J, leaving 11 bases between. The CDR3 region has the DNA TGTGCCAGCAGTGAGGGCCAAGCCCCCTACAATGAGCAGTTCTTC. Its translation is CASSEGQAPYNEQFF.

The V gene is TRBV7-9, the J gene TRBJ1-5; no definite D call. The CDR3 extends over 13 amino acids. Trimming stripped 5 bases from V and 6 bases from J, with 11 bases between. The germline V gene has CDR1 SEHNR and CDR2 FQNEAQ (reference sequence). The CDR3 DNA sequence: TGTGCCAGCAGCCCAGGAGATGGTCAGCCCCAGCATTTT. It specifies CASSPGDGQPQHF.

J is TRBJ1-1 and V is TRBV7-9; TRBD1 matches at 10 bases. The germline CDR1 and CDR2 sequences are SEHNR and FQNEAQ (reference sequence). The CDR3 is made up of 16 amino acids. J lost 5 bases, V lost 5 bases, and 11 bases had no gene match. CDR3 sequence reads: CASSPKTGGGRTEAFF. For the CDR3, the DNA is TGTGCCAGCAGCCCCAAGACAGGGGGCGGTCGAACTGAAGCTTTCTTT.

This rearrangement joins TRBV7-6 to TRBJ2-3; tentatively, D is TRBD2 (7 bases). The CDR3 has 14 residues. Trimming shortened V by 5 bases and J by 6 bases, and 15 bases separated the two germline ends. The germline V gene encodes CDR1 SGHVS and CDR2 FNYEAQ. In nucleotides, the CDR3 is TGTGCCAGCAGCCTGGGGGGGGGCATTGATACGCAGTATTTT. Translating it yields CASSLGGGIDTQYF.

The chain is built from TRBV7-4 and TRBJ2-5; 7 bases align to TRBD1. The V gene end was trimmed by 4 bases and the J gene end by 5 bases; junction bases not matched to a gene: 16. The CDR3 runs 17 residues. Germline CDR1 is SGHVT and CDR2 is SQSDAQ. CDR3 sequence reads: CASSWTGRVKVDETQYF. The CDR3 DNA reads TGTGCCAGCAGCTGGACAGGTCGGGTTAAGGTGGATGAGACCCAGTACTTC.

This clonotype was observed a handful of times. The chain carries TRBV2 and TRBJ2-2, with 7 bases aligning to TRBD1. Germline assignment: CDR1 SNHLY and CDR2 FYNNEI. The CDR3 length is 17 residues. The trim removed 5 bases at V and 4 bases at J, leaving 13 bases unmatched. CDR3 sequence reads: CASSFRRQGAVTGELFF. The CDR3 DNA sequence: TGTGCCAGCAGTTTTCGTCGACAGGGAGCGGTCACCGGGGAGCTGTTTTTT.

CDR3 sequence reads: CASSTSVNEQFF. As DNA, the CDR3 is TGTGCCAGCAGCACTAGCGTTAATGAGCAGTTCTTC. This rearrangement joins TRBV9 to TRBJ2-1; 7 bases are a match to TRBD2. V gave up 4 bases and J gave up 7 bases; unmatched junction bases: 2. The CDR3 loop spans 12 amino acids. Germline-derived CDR1 and CDR2 are SGDLS and YYNGEE. The complete variable domain, with remaining parts taken from reference TRBV9 and TRBJ2-1, reads DSGVTQTPKHLITATGQRVTLRCSPRSGDLSVYWYQQSLDQGLQFLIQYYNGEERAKGNILERFSAQQFPDLHSELNLSSLELGDSALYFCASSTSVNEQFFGPGTRLTVL.

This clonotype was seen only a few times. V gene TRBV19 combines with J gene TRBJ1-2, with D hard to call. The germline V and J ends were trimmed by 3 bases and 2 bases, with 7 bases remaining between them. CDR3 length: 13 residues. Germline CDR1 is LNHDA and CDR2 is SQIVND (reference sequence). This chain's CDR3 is CASSIMGNYGYTF. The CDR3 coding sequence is TGTGCCAGTAGTATTATGGGGAACTATGGCTACACCTTC.

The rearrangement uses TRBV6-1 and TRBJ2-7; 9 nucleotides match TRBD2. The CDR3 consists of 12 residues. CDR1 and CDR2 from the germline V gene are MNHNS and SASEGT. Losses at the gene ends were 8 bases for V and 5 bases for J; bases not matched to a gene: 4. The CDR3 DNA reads TGTGCCAGCCTGCGGGGGGGGAACGAGCAGTACTTC. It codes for CASLRGGNEQYF.